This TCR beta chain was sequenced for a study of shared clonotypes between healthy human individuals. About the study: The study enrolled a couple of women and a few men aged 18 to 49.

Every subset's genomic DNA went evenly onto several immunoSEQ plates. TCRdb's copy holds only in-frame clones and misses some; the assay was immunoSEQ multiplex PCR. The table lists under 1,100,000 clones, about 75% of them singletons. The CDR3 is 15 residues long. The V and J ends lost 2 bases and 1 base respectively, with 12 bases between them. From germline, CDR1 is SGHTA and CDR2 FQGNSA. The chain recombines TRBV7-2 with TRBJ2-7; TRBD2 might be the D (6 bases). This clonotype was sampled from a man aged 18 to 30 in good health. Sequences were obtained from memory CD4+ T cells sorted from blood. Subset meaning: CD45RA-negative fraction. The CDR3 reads CASSLLATLSYEQYF. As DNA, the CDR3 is TGTGCCAGCAGCTTACTAGCGACCCTTTCCTACGAGCAGTACTTC.